Listed below are T cell receptor beta chains from one sample, sequenced in a study of cytomegalovirus exposure and HLA in healthy donors. Method: immunoSEQ multiplex PCR; TCRdb's copy keeps in-frame clones and lacks some. This sample has some 210,000 clones; around 87% occur once, and the top ten carry 2% to 2.5%. Material: PBMCs. Receptor source: a woman under 30 in good health and CMV-seropositive. The CDR3 runs from the conserved cysteine through the conserved F or W. A D gene is named only where the DNA matches it firmly. Not all rows give a size; the values are once, few, many and, for expanded clones, a class.

clone_size: NA; d_call: TRBD1; j_call: TRBJ2-4; v_call: TRBV27; cdr3_nt: TGTGCCAGCAGTTGGACAGGCGGGAAAAACATTCAGTACTTC; cdr3_aa: CASSWTGGKNIQYF
clone_size: NA; d_call: NA; j_call: TRBJ1-1; v_call: TRBV28; cdr3_nt: TGTGCCACCCAGTCGACAGCAAGAGAAGCTTTCTTT; cdr3_aa: CATQSTAREAFF
clone_size: NA; d_call: NA; j_call: TRBJ2-5; v_call: TRBV7-8; cdr3_nt: TGTGCCAGCAGCTTAGGACACCAGGGGTCCCAGTACTTC; cdr3_aa: CASSLGHQGSQYF
clone_size: NA; d_call: NA; j_call: TRBJ2-2; v_call: TRBV30; cdr3_nt: TGTGCCTGGAGTGTACAGTTCGCCGGGGAGCTGTTTTTT; cdr3_aa: CAWSVQFAGELFF
clone_size: NA; d_call: NA; j_call: TRBJ2-7; v_call: TRBV30; cdr3_nt: TGTGCCTGGAGTTATACGGGAACCCCTTATGAGCAGTACTTC; cdr3_aa: CAWSYTGTPYEQYF
clone_size: NA; d_call: TRBD2; j_call: TRBJ2-5; v_call: TRBV2; cdr3_nt: TGTGCCAGCAGATCCTTCCGTGGGGGGGGTAGCAGGGAGACCCAGTACTTC; cdr3_aa: CASRSFRGGGSRETQYF
clone_size: NA; d_call: NA; j_call: TRBJ2-7; v_call: TRBV7-2; cdr3_nt: TGTGCCAGCAGCTTAGTACAGTTCTACGAGCAGTACTTC; cdr3_aa: CASSLVQFYEQYF
clone_size: few; d_call: TRBD1; j_call: TRBJ1-5; v_call: TRBV7-9; cdr3_nt: TGTGCCAGCAGCTTAGCGCCATCGACAGGGGAGAATCAGCCCCAGCATTTT; cdr3_aa: CASSLAPSTGENQPQHF
clone_size: NA; d_call: NA; j_call: TRBJ2-2; v_call: TRBV29-1; cdr3_nt: TGCAGCGTTCTTGACACCGGGGAGCTGTTTTTT; cdr3_aa: CSVLDTGELFF
clone_size: NA; d_call: TRBD1; j_call: TRBJ1-5; v_call: TRBV27; cdr3_nt: TGTGCCAGCAGTCGAATTTACGGGACAGATAGCAATCAGCCCCAGCATTTT; cdr3_aa: CASSRIYGTDSNQPQHF
clone_size: NA; d_call: NA; j_call: TRBJ2-1; v_call: TRBV11-3; cdr3_nt: TGTGCCAGCAGCTTAGACAGTGACTTCAATGAGCAGTTCTTC; cdr3_aa: CASSLDSDFNEQFF
clone_size: NA; d_call: NA; j_call: TRBJ2-2; v_call: TRBV27; cdr3_nt: TGTGCCAGCGGCAGGGTGTTCGGGGAGCTGTTTTTT; cdr3_aa: CASGRVFGELFF
clone_size: few; d_call: NA; j_call: TRBJ2-7; v_call: TRBV28; cdr3_nt: TGTGCCAGCAGTTTACCAGGGGTGGAGGACGAGCAGTACTTC; cdr3_aa: CASSLPGVEDEQYF
clone_size: NA; d_call: NA; j_call: TRBJ1-1; v_call: TRBV19; cdr3_nt: TGTGCCAGTAGTATATTCCAAAACACTGAAGCTTTCTTT; cdr3_aa: CASSIFQNTEAFF
clone_size: NA; d_call: TRBD2; j_call: TRBJ2-3; v_call: TRBV7-8; cdr3_nt: TGTGCCAGCAGCTTAGCGGGGGGCGGGAGGGACACAGATACGCAGTATTTT; cdr3_aa: CASSLAGGGRDTDTQYF
clone_size: NA; d_call: TRBD2; j_call: TRBJ2-5; v_call: TRBV30; cdr3_nt: TGTGCCTGGATGGGGGAGGGAGAGACCCAGTACTTC; cdr3_aa: CAWMGEGETQYF
clone_size: NA; d_call: NA; j_call: TRBJ1-5; v_call: TRBV18; cdr3_nt: TGTGCCAGCTCAGAGGGACTCCGTCAGCCCCAGCATTTT; cdr3_aa: CASSEGLRQPQHF
clone_size: NA; d_call: NA; j_call: TRBJ1-3; v_call: TRBV6-1; cdr3_nt: TGTGCCAGCAGTGAATACGGTTTCTCTGGAAACACCATATATTTT; cdr3_aa: CASSEYGFSGNTIYF
clone_size: NA; d_call: NA; j_call: TRBJ2-7; v_call: TRBV28; cdr3_nt: TGTGCCAGCAGTTTCTTTGACGGGAATAACGAGCAGTACTTC; cdr3_aa: CASSFFDGNNEQYF
clone_size: NA; d_call: NA; j_call: TRBJ2-7; v_call: TRBV9; cdr3_nt: TGTGCCAGCAGCGTATCGGCCAGGGTCGGGGAGCAGTACTTC; cdr3_aa: CASSVSARVGEQYF
clone_size: few; d_call: NA; j_call: TRBJ1-2; v_call: TRBV18; cdr3_nt: TGTGCCAGCTCACCAGAAGACGACAGCTACACCTTC; cdr3_aa: CASSPEDDSYTF
clone_size: NA; d_call: TRBD2; j_call: TRBJ2-3; v_call: TRBV28; cdr3_nt: TGTGCCAGCAGTGGACTAGCGGTATCCACAGATACGCAGTATTTT; cdr3_aa: CASSGLAVSTDTQYF
clone_size: NA; d_call: TRBD1; j_call: TRBJ1-2; v_call: TRBV28; cdr3_nt: TGTGCCAGCAGTTCCCACGACAGGGTGGTGGATGGCTACACCTTC; cdr3_aa: CASSSHDRVVDGYTF
clone_size: NA; d_call: NA; j_call: TRBJ2-3; v_call: TRBV4-1; cdr3_nt: TGCGCCAGCAGCCGAGGGGGGGCAGGGGCAGATACGCAGTATTTT; cdr3_aa: CASSRGGAGADTQYF
clone_size: NA; d_call: NA; j_call: TRBJ1-1; v_call: TRBV7-8; cdr3_nt: TGTGCCAGCAGCTCCTCGGGAAAGGAGGAGTTT; cdr3_aa: CASSSSGKEEF
clone_size: NA; d_call: NA; j_call: TRBJ2-5; v_call: TRBV30; cdr3_nt: TGTGCCTGGTCCCGCGGGAACCGTGGAGAGACCCAGTACTTC; cdr3_aa: CAWSRGNRGETQYF
clone_size: many; d_call: NA; j_call: TRBJ2-2; v_call: TRBV29-1; cdr3_nt: TGCAGCGTTGCCCCCGGACAGCTTTTCACCGGGGAGCTGTTTTTT; cdr3_aa: CSVAPGQLFTGELFF
clone_size: NA; d_call: TRBD2; j_call: TRBJ2-7; v_call: TRBV7-9; cdr3_nt: TGTGCCAGCGGGACTAGCGGGAGTTACGAGCAGTACTTC; cdr3_aa: CASGTSGSYEQYF
clone_size: NA; d_call: NA; j_call: TRBJ2-7; v_call: TRBV11-2; cdr3_nt: TGTGCCAGCAGCTTCCTGGGACTCAGGATCTCCTACGAGCAGTACTTC; cdr3_aa: CASSFLGLRISYEQYF
clone_size: NA; d_call: NA; j_call: TRBJ1-4; v_call: TRBV7-9; cdr3_nt: TGTGCCAGCAGCTTGGGACACAGGGTTTTTGAAAAACTGTTTTTT; cdr3_aa: CASSLGHRVFEKLFF
clone_size: once; d_call: TRBD2; j_call: TRBJ2-7; v_call: TRBV6-5; cdr3_nt: TGTGCCAGCAGTTATGGACTAGCGGGAACCTACGAGCAGTACTTC; cdr3_aa: CASSYGLAGTYEQYF
clone_size: NA; d_call: TRBD1; j_call: TRBJ2-5; v_call: TRBV5-1; cdr3_nt: TGCGCCAGCAGCCCCGGACAGGGAAGGGAGACCCAGTACTTC; cdr3_aa: CASSPGQGRETQYF
clone_size: NA; d_call: NA; j_call: TRBJ2-7; v_call: TRBV13; cdr3_nt: TGTGCCAGCAGCTTAGGCCCTCAGACAGGGAGGTCCTACGAGCAGTACTTC; cdr3_aa: CASSLGPQTGRSYEQYF
clone_size: NA; d_call: TRBD1; j_call: TRBJ1-5; v_call: TRBV7-6; cdr3_nt: TGTGCCAGCAGCTTAGCTTCAGGGGGCAGACAGCCCCAGCATTTT; cdr3_aa: CASSLASGGRQPQHF
clone_size: NA; d_call: NA; j_call: TRBJ2-1; v_call: TRBV2; cdr3_nt: TGTGCCAGCAGTATTGTGAGGAGCAATGAGCAGTTCTTC; cdr3_aa: CASSIVRSNEQFF
clone_size: NA; d_call: TRBD2; j_call: TRBJ2-3; v_call: TRBV5-4; cdr3_nt: TGTGCCAGCAGCTCGACCTGGACTAGCGGGACAGATACGCAGTATTTT; cdr3_aa: CASSSTWTSGTDTQYF
clone_size: NA; d_call: NA; j_call: TRBJ2-1; v_call: TRBV6-1; cdr3_nt: TGTGCCAGCAGACCAGGGGATAGCTCCTACAATGAGCAGTTCTTC; cdr3_aa: CASRPGDSSYNEQFF
clone_size: NA; d_call: NA; j_call: TRBJ2-7; v_call: TRBV19; cdr3_nt: TGTGCCAGTAGTCCCCGACAGGATGAGGAAGGCGAGCAGTACTTC; cdr3_aa: CASSPRQDEEGEQYF
clone_size: NA; d_call: TRBD2; j_call: TRBJ2-1; v_call: TRBV7-2; cdr3_nt: TGTGCCAGCAGCTTAGTCGGTCTAGCGGGCTACAATGAGCAGTTCTTC; cdr3_aa: CASSLVGLAGYNEQFF
clone_size: once; d_call: TRBD2; j_call: TRBJ2-7; v_call: TRBV10-3; cdr3_nt: TGTGCCATCAGTGAAGGCGGGGGAGATTACGAGCAGTACTTC; cdr3_aa: CAISEGGGDYEQYF